This TCR beta chain stems from a study of technical replicates of blood from several donors. Profiled with immunoSEQ multiplex PCR; TCRdb holds only in-frame clones, not every one. The sample lists tens of thousands of clones, 90% to 95% occurring once. The germline V and J ends were trimmed by 3 bases and 0 bases, with 19 bases remaining between them. The germline V gene encodes CDR1 LNHDA and CDR2 SQIVND (reference sequence). The CDR3 is made up of 18 amino acids. Sequencing input: T cells isolated from PBMCs. V gene TRBV19 combines with J gene TRBJ2-3; possibly TRBD2 for D (6 bases). The TCR originated in a human donor in good health. The CDR3, as DNA: TGTGCCAGTAGTATCATAATTGGTCGGGGGACTAGCACAGATACGCAGTATTTT. Residues: CASSIIIGRGTSTDTQYF. Combining the CDR3 with reference TRBV19 and TRBJ2-3 gives the whole variable domain DGGITQSPKYLFRKEGQNVTLSCEQNLNHDAMYWYRQDPGQGLRLIYYSQIVNDFQKGDIAEGYSVSREKKESFPLTVTSAQKNPTAFYLCASSIIIGRGTSTDTQYFGPGTRLTVL.